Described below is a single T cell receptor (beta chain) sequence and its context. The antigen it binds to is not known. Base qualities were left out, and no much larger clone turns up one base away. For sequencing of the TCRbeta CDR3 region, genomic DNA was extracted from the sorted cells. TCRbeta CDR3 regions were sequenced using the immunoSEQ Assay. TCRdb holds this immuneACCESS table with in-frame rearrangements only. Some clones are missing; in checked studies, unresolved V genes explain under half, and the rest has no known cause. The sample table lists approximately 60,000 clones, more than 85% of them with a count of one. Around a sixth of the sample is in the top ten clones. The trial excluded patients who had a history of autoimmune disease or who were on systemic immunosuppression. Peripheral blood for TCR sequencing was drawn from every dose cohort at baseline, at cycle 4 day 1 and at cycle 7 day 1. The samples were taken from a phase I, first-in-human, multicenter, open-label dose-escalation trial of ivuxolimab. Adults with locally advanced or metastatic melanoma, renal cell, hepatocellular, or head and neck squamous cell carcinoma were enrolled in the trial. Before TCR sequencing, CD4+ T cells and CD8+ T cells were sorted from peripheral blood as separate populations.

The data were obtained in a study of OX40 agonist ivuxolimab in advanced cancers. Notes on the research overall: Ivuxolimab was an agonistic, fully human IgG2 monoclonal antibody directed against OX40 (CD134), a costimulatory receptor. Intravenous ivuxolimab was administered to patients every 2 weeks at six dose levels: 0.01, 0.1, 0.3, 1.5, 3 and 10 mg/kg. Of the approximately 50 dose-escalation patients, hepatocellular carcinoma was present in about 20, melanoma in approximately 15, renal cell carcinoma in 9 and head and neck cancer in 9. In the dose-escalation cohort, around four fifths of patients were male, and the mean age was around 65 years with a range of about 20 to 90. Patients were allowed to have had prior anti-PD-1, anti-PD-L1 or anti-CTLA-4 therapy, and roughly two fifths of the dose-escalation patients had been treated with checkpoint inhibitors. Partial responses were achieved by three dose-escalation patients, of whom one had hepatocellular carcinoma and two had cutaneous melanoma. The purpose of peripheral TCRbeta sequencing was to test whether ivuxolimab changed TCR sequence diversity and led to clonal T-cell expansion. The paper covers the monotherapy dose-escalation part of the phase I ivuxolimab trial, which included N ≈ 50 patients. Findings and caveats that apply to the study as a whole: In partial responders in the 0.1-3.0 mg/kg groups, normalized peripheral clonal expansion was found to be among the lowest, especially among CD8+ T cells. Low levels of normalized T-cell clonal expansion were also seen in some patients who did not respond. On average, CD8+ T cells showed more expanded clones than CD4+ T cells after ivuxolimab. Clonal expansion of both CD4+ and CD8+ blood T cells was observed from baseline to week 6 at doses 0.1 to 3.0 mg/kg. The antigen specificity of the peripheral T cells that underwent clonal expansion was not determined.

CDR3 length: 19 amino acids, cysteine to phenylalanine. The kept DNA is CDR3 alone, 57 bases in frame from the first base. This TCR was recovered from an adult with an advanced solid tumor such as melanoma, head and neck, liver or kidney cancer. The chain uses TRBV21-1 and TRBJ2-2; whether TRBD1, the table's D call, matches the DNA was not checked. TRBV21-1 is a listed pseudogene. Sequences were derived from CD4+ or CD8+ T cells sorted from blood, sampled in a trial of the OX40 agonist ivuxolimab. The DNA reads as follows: TGTGCCAGCAGCAAAGCGCTTTTACAGGACAGCACGAACACCGGGGAGCTGTTTTTT. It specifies CASSKALLQDSTNTGELFF.